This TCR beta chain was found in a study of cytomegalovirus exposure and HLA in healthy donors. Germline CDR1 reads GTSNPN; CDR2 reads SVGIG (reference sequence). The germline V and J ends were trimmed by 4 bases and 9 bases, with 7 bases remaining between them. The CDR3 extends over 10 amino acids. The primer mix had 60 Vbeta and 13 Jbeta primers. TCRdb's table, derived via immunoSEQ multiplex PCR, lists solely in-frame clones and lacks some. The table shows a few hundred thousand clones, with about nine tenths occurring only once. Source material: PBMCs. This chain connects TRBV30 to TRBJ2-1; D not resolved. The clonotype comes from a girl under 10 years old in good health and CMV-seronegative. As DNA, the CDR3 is TGTGCCTGGAATCGAGGTGAGCAGTTCTTC. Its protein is CAWNRGEQFF. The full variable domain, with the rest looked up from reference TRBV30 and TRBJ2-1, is SQTIHQWPATLVQPVGSPLSLECTVEGTSNPNLYWYRQAAGRGLQLLFYSVGIGQISSEVPQNLSASRPQDRQFILSSKKLLLSDSGFYLCAWNRGEQFFGPGTRLTVL.